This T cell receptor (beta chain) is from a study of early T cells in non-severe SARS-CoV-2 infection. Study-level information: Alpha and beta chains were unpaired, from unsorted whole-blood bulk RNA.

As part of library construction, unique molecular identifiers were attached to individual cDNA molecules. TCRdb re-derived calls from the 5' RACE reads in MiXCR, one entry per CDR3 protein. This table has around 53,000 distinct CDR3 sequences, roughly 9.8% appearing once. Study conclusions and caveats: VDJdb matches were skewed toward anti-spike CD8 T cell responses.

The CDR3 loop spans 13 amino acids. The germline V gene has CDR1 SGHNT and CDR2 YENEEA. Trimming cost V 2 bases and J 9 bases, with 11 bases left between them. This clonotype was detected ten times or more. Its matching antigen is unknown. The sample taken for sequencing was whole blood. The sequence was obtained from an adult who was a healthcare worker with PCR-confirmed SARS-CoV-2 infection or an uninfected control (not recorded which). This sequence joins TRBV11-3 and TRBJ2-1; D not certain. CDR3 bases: TGTGCCAGCAGCTTAAGCAGGTACGGTGAGCAGTTCTTC. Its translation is CASSLSRYGEQFF.